This T cell receptor beta chain was identified during a study of blood T cell repertoires in COVID-19. Study as a whole: Samples came from the United States, Italy and Spain, spanning acute and convalescent COVID-19.

This study enrolled people aged roughly 18 to 100 from about two dozen US geographic areas. Symptom resolution, clearance, or two negative PCRs marked donors in Cohort 3 as recovered. TCRdb's table, derived via immunoSEQ multiplex PCR, lists solely in-frame clones and lacks some. This table has approximately 250,000 clones, 70% to 85% appearing once. The length of the CDR3 is 14 residues. The V segment lost 4 bases and the J segment 2 bases; nucleotides outside the gene matches: 3. From germline, CDR1 is LNHDA and CDR2 SQIVND (reference sequence). Source material: PBMCs or T cells enriched from blood (not recorded which). This chain uses TRBV19 with TRBJ2-7; 9 bases match TRBD1. The sequence came from a man aged 40-55 years who had recovered from COVID-19. CDR3 protein: CASSKGTGTYEQYF. The CDR3 nucleotides are TGTGCCAGTAGTAAGGGGACAGGGACCTACGAGCAGTACTTC.